This T cell receptor beta chain appears in the sequencing data of a study of blood T cell repertoires in COVID-19. Authors' methods: Reference gene primer amplification yielded estimated nucleated cell counts. Generated by immunoSEQ multiplex PCR, the TCRdb table keeps only in-frame clones and is missing some. Clone size and the V and J calls come from that table; the DNA yielded D and trimming. This sample has 73,000 or so clones, with 70% to 90% found just once. The CDR3 is 14 residues long. Germline-derived CDR1 and CDR2 are LGHNA and YSLEER. In this sample, this clone turned up a few times. The junction shows a germline mismatch at one end, possibly a read error.

The V gene is TRBV4-3, the J gene TRBJ2-7; D gene unclear. Sequencing was carried out using peripheral blood. The receptor's source is a young man with acute or convalescent COVID-19. The CDR3 loop is CASSQETSSNEQYF. CDR3 nucleotide sequence: TGCGCCAGCAGCCAAGAGACTTCCTCCAACGAGCAGTACTTC.